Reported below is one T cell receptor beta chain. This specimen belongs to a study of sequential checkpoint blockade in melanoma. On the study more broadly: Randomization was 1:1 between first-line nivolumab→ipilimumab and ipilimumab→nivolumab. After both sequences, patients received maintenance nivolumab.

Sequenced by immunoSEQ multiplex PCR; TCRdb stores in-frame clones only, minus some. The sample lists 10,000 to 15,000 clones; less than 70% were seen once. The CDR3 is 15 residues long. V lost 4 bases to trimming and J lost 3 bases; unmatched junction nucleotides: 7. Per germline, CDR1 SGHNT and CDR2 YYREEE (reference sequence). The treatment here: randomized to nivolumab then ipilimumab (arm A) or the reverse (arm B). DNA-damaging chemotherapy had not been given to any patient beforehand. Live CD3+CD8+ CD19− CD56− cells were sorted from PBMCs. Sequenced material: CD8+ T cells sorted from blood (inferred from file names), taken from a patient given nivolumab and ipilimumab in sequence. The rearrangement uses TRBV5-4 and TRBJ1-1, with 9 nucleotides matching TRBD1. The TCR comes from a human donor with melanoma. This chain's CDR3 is CASSPGTGSYTEAFF. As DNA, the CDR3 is TGTGCCAGCAGCCCAGGGACAGGGTCTTACACTGAAGCTTTCTTT. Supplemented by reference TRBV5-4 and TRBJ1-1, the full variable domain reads ETGVTQSPTHLIKTRGQQVTLRCSSQSGHNTVSWYQQALGQGPQFIFQYYREEENGRGNFPPRFSGLQFPNYSSELNVNALELDDSALYLCASSPGTGSYTEAFFGQGTRLTVV.